This is a list of T cell receptor beta chains from one sample in a study of shared clonotypes between healthy human individuals. Using immunoSEQ multiplex PCR, the repertoire was profiled, and TCRdb retains in-frame clones only, with some absent. The data show some 2,100,000 clones, with under 97% seen just once and approximately 0.13% held by the top ten. The sample taken for sequencing was naive CD4+ T cells sorted from blood. Source of these receptors: a young man in good health. The CDR3 runs from the conserved cysteine through the conserved F or W. Fields, in order: D gene, clone size, J gene, V gene, CDR3 DNA, CDR3 protein. A D gene is named only where the DNA matches it firmly. The size entry is marked missing in some rows and otherwise reads once, few, many or a size class.

- - TRBJ1-1 TRBV7-3 TGTGCCAGCAGCTCCCCCAATAAGGGGAACACTGAAGCTTTCTTT CASSSPNKGNTEAFF
- - TRBJ2-2 TRBV5-1 TGCGCCAGCAGCATCGTGGGGGAGCTGTTTTTT CASSIVGELFF
- - TRBJ1-4 TRBV2 TGTGCCAGCAGTGTACAGGACGCGGAAAAACTGTTTTTT CASSVQDAEKLFF
- - TRBJ2-1 TRBV30 TGTGCCTGGAGTGTTAAAAGGTTGGACGAGCAGTTCTTC CAWSVKRLDEQFF
- - TRBJ2-2 TRBV19 TGTGCCAGTAGTTCTAGGAACACCGGGGAGCTGTTTTTT CASSSRNTGELFF
TRBD2 - TRBJ2-1 TRBV7-9 TGTGCCAGCAGCTCTACAGGACTAGCGTTACATGAGCAGTTCTTC CASSSTGLALHEQFF
- few TRBJ2-2 TRBV5-1 TGCGCCAGCAGCTTGGGACAGTTCACCGGGGAGCTGTTTTTT CASSLGQFTGELFF
- - TRBJ1-1 TRBV7-6 TGTGCCAGCAGCTTTGCTGACGGGAACACTGAAGCTTTCTTT CASSFADGNTEAFF
- once TRBJ2-5 TRBV5-1 TGCGCCAGCAGCTTGACGAGTTGGGAGACCCAGTACTTC CASSLTSWETQYF
TRBD1 - TRBJ2-7 TRBV19 TGTGCCAGTAGTCCGGGACAGACCTACGAGCAGTACTTC CASSPGQTYEQYF
- - TRBJ2-5 TRBV4-3 TGCGCCACCTCCGGGACCACTGGGGGAGAGACCCAGTACTTC CATSGTTGGETQYF
TRBD1 - TRBJ2-7 TRBV28 TGTGCCAGCAGGGGGACAGGGGCGCGGGAGCAGTACTTC CASRGTGAREQYF
- - TRBJ2-3 TRBV10-3 TGTGCCATCAGTGAGAGTGGGGGGGCCCTCAAAGATACGCAGTATTTT CAISESGGALKDTQYF
TRBD2 - TRBJ2-3 TRBV5-4 TGTGCCAGCGCACGAAGCGGGGGGGCGGCAGATACGCAGTATTTT CASARSGGAADTQYF
- - TRBJ2-7 TRBV29-1 TGCAGCGTTTGGACTGCTGGGCTCGAGCAGTACTTC CSVWTAGLEQYF
- - TRBJ1-6 TRBV5-1 TGCGCCAGCAGCGCCATCCCGACAGTAGATTCACCCCTCCACTTT CASSAIPTVDSPLHF
TRBD2 - TRBJ2-5 TRBV2 TGTGCCAGCAGTGGGACTAGTTGGACCGAGACCCAGTACTTC CASSGTSWTETQYF
TRBD1 - TRBJ1-1 TRBV2 TGTGCCAGCAGAGAACAGGGGCGGAGCACTGAAGCTTTCTTT CASREQGRSTEAFF
- - TRBJ2-2 TRBV6-5 TGTGCCAGCAGTGAACGCGGGGAGCTGTTTTTT CASSERGELFF
TRBD1 - TRBJ2-7 TRBV5-1 TGCGCCAGCAGCTCAGGGACAGATACCTACGAGCAGTACTTC CASSSGTDTYEQYF
TRBD2 - TRBJ2-5 TRBV5-1 TGCGCCAGCAGCTTGGCCCCGGGAGGGGATGAGACCCAGTACTTC CASSLAPGGDETQYF
TRBD1 - TRBJ1-4 TRBV6-6 TGTGCCAGCAGTTACCAGGGACAGTTAACTAATGAAAAACTGTTTTTT CASSYQGQLTNEKLFF